These 30 T cell receptor beta chains share one sample of origin, sequenced in a study of identifying expanded T cells in peripheral blood. Produced via immunoSEQ multiplex PCR; TCRdb's table is partial and in-frame only. The data contain 70,000 to 100,000 clones, around 90% of them singletons. The specimen sequenced was blood. These receptors all come from a person aged 18 to 75 in good health.

The CDR3 nucleotides are TGTGCCAGCAGCCGATACTTGGGACAGAGGGTGTATCAGCCCCAGCATTTT. This codes for CASSRYLGQRVYQPQHF. This rearrangement joins TRBV5-6 to TRBJ1-5; TRBD1 agrees at 7 bases. The CDR3 is made up of 17 amino acids. In germline, CDR1 is SGHDT, CDR2 YYEEEE. V shed 4 bases, J shed 5 bases, and the junction held 15 bases outside the gene matches.

The gene calls are TRBV2 and TRBJ1-4, with no clear D. The CDR3 sequence is 15 residues long. V dropped 7 bases and J dropped 5 bases, with 17 bases sitting between them. Germline V gene data show CDR1 as SNHLY and CDR2 as FYNNEI. CDR3 sequence: CASTLDLPVNEKLFF. The CDR3 DNA is TGTGCCAGCACCTTGGACCTTCCCGTGAATGAAAAACTGTTTTTT.

The chain combines TRBV6-5 with TRBJ2-7; possible D gene TRBD2, 6 bases. Trimming left V 7 bases short and J 6 bases short, with 22 bases between. This CDR3 comprises 15 residues. Germline CDR1 is MNHEY and CDR2 is SVGAGI. The CDR3 region has the DNA TGTGCCAGCACCACAGCGGGCCTCCCTTCGGGCGAGCAGTACTTC. Translating it yields CASTTAGLPSGEQYF.

The V gene is TRBV6-5, the J gene TRBJ2-1, with D unclear. With 5 bases removed from V and 8 bases from J, the gap between germline ends came to 13 bases. This CDR3 contains 13 residues. Germline assignment: CDR1 MNHEY and CDR2 SVGAGI. DNA of the CDR3: TGTGCCAGCAGTACCTCCCCAAGGGATGAGCAGTTCTTC. Its protein product is CASSTSPRDEQFF.

This sequence joins TRBV4-1 and TRBJ1-5; 10 bases are shared with TRBD1. Germline V gene data show CDR1 as MGHRA and CDR2 as YSYEKL. The CDR3 has 17 residues. V dropped 3 bases and J dropped 6; count of bases not matched to a gene: 11. The CDR3 is CASSHRPGTGEFQPQHF. The CDR3 nucleotides are TGCGCCAGCAGCCACCGCCCGGGGACAGGGGAGTTTCAGCCCCAGCATTTT.

The chain carries TRBV29-1 and TRBJ1-2; a weak D match, TRBD1 (6 bases). Germline CDR1 reads SQVTM; CDR2 reads ANQGSEA. CDR3 size: 13 residues. The V end was cut by 6 bases, the J end by 4 bases, with 15 bases between. The CDR3 bases are TGCAGCGTACAATCTACAGGGACCTATGGCTACACCTTC. Amino acid sequence: CSVQSTGTYGYTF.

The V gene is TRBV28, the J gene TRBJ2-1, with D perhaps given as TRBD1 or TRBD2 (6 bases each). V lost 9 bases and J lost 0, with 18 bases in between. CDR1 and CDR2 (germline): MDHEN, SYDVKM. This CDR3 contains 16 residues. For the CDR3, the DNA is TGTGCCAGTACTAGGGGGGTGGTGACCTCCTACAATGAGCAGTTCTTC. It translates to CASTRGVVTSYNEQFF.

This clone showed up just a few times. This chain connects TRBV4-1 to TRBJ1-5; D is unresolved. Germline lookup yields CDR1 MGHRA and CDR2 YSYEKL. Trimming stripped 0 bases from V and 2 bases from J, with 11 bases between. The CDR3 is made up of 16 amino acids. CDR3 DNA sequence: TGCGCCAGCAGCCAAGATGGAGGGCTCGGCAATCAGCCCCAGCATTTT. This sequence encodes CASSQDGGLGNQPQHF.

The chain joins TRBV10-3 to TRBJ2-3, with D possibly TRBD1 on 5 matching bases. The CDR3 is 14 residues long. CDR1 is ENHRY, CDR2 SYGVKD, per germline. Trimming pared 6 bases from V and 0 bases from J, leaving 10 bases between. For the CDR3, the DNA is TGTGCCATCAGCTCAGGGTTTAGCACAGATACGCAGTATTTT. The encoded protein is CAISSGFSTDTQYF.

This rearrangement joins TRBV15 to TRBJ2-1; possible D gene TRBD2, 5 bases. The V end lost 3 bases, the J end lost 0 bases, and 15 bases lay between the germline ends. There are 17 residues in the CDR3. Looked up from germline, CDR1 is LNHNV and CDR2 is YYDKDF (reference sequence). In DNA, the CDR3 is TGTGCCACCAGCAGTGACCGAAGTAGCGCCTCCTACAATGAGCAGTTCTTC. Translation gives CATSSDRSSASYNEQFF.

The gene calls are TRBV7-9 and TRBJ1-2; 7 bases line up with TRBD1. The ends lost 4 bases at V and 0 bases at J; junction bases unmatched: 2. The CDR3 loop spans 14 amino acids. Germline CDR1 and CDR2: SEHNR and FQNEAQ (reference sequence). In nucleotides, the CDR3 is TGTGCCAGCAGCTGGGGGACAGCTAACTATGGCTACACCTTC. Protein sequence: CASSWGTANYGYTF.

The V and J genes are TRBV27 and TRBJ2-7; D possibly corresponds to TRBD1 (6 bases). V was pared by 6 bases and J by 6 bases, with 15 bases between. The CDR3 is made up of 13 amino acids. Germline V lookup: CDR1 MNHEY, CDR2 SMNVEV (reference sequence). The CDR3 spells CASRTPGHREQYF. The CDR3, as DNA: TGTGCCAGCAGGACCCCGGGACACCGCGAGCAGTACTTC.

The sample holds a few counts of this clone. The genes are TRBV27 and TRBJ2-3, with 10 nucleotides matching TRBD1. With 6 bases clipped from V and 2 bases from J, the junction kept 5 bases outside the gene matches. The germline V gene encodes CDR1 MNHEY and CDR2 SMNVEV (reference sequence). There are 15 residues in the CDR3. This CDR3 is CASSLGQGHTDTQYF. For the CDR3, the DNA is TGTGCCAGCAGCCTGGGACAGGGGCACACAGATACGCAGTATTTT.

In DNA form, the CDR3 reads TGTGCTAGTGGTCGATACGGGGGGGCGCGCACAGATACGCAGTATTTT. It is translated as CASGRYGGARTDTQYF. The J gene is TRBJ2-3, the V gene TRBV12-5; 8 nucleotides agree with TRBD2. CDR1 is LGHNT and CDR2 is FRNRAP in the germline V gene. The CDR3 extends over 16 amino acids. V shed 5 bases and J 1 base; nucleotides not matched to a gene: 8.

The chain links TRBV7-2 to TRBJ1-1; D gene uncertain. CDR1 is SGHTA, CDR2 FQGNSA, per germline. CDR3 length: 13 amino acids. The ends were cut back, 4 bases at V and 5 bases at J, with 11 bases in the middle. In nucleotides, the CDR3 is TGTGCCAGCAGCTACCGTATGGAAACTGAAGCTTTCTTT. Translated: CASSYRMETEAFF.

V and J are TRBV28 and TRBJ2-3, with 14 positions matching TRBD2. Germline V gene lookup returns CDR1 MDHEN and CDR2 SYDVKM. This CDR3 contains 17 residues. Trimming removed 7 bases from V and 4 bases from J; junction bases left unmatched: 10. CDR3 in amino acids: CASIGPGLAGGADTQYF. The CDR3 nucleotides read TGTGCCAGCATTGGCCCAGGACTAGCGGGGGGTGCAGATACGCAGTATTTT.

The sample holds a few counts of this clone. This sequence joins TRBV6-5 and TRBJ2-2, with TRBD1 matching 10 bases. CDR1 MNHEY and CDR2 SVGAGI come from the germline V gene. Trimming took 7 bases from V and 5 from J; bases not matched to a gene: 7. This CDR3 is 15 amino acids long. CDR3 nucleotides: TGTGCCAGCAATCGACAGGGGGCAAAAACCGGGGAGCTGTTTTTT. Its translation is CASNRQGAKTGELFF.

The DNA for the CDR3 is TGTGCCACTTCCGGGACGGCAACCTCCTACGAGCAGTACTTC. It translates to CATSGTATSYEQYF. J is TRBJ2-7 and V is TRBV7-2; TRBD1 or TRBD2 may be the D gene (5 bases each). V lost 10 bases, J lost 0 bases, and 16 bases lay in between. The V gene's germline CDR1 is SGHTA and CDR2 FQGNSA. The CDR3 runs 14 residues.

This rearrangement joins TRBV29-1 to TRBJ1-2; no definite D call. V was shortened by 6 bases and J by 7 bases, with 15 bases between the two germline ends. Germline CDR1 SQVTM, CDR2 ANQGSEA. The CDR3 runs 12 residues. CDR3 sequence reads: CSVNRVPSGYTF. Written as DNA, the CDR3 is TGCAGCGTCAATAGGGTCCCGAGTGGCTACACCTTC.

The count of this clone is one. Here the CDR3 reads CASSVTVSSGNTIYF. The CDR3 nucleotides are TGTGCCAGCAGCGTGACAGTCAGCTCTGGAAACACCATATATTTT. This chain uses TRBV9 with TRBJ1-3; perhaps TRBD1 as D (5 bases). This CDR3 is built from 15 residues. V was trimmed by 2 bases and J by 0 bases, leaving 9 bases between them. The V gene's germline CDR1 is SGDLS and CDR2 YYNGEE.

In this sample, this clone turned up once. The chain's CDR3 is CASSWTSGGALDTQYF. CDR3 sequence (DNA): TGTGCCAGCAGCTGGACTAGCGGGGGGGCTTTGGATACGCAGTATTTT. This chain connects TRBV5-6 to TRBJ2-3; 15 bases align to TRBD2. The CDR3 is 16 amino acids. Germline V gene sequence: CDR1 SGHDT, CDR2 YYEEEE. V lost 3 bases, J lost 6 bases, and 5 bases stayed unmatched.

CDR3 loop: CASSLSWESGGIPETQYF. CDR3 nucleotide sequence: TGTGCCAGCAGCCTCTCCTGGGAGAGCGGGGGGATCCCAGAGACCCAGTACTTC. This sequence joins TRBV5-8 and TRBJ2-5; 9 positions match TRBD2. The V and J ends lost 4 bases and 4 bases, in that order; junction bases with no gene match: 17. Germline-derived CDR1 and CDR2 are SGHTS and YDEGEE. The CDR3 extends over 18 amino acids.

This chain connects TRBV14 to TRBJ1-1, with 7 nucleotides matching TRBD1. This CDR3 comprises 15 residues. The trim removed 6 bases at V and 4 bases at J, leaving 11 bases unmatched. Germline values: CDR1 SGHDN, CDR2 FVKESK. The CDR3 nucleotides are TGTGCCAGCAGAGAGTTAAGGGGGCGGAGCACTGAAGCTTTCTTT. This translates into CASRELRGRSTEAFF.

The chain links TRBV5-4 to TRBJ1-1; no reliable D call. This CDR3 comprises 13 residues. Germline lookup yields CDR1 SGHNT and CDR2 YYREEE (reference sequence). Trimming removed 0 bases from V and 4 bases from J, with 7 bases in between. The CDR3 loop reads CASSLASATEAFF. CDR3 bases: TGTGCCAGCAGCTTGGCCAGCGCCACTGAAGCTTTCTTT. Full variable domain (rest looked up from reference TRBV5-4 and TRBJ1-1): ETGVTQSPTHLIKTRGQQVTLRCSSQSGHNTVSWYQQALGQGPQFIFQYYREEENGRGNFPPRFSGLQFPNYSSELNVNALELDDSALYLCASSLASATEAFFGQGTRLTVV.

This clone was counted once. The rearrangement links TRBV6-5 to TRBJ2-3; D not resolved. V was cut by 6 bases and J by 6 bases, with 7 bases left in between. The CDR3 extends over 11 amino acids. CDR1 and CDR2 (germline): MNHEY, SVGAGI. CDR3 region: CASSWADTQYF. Written as DNA, the CDR3 is TGTGCCAGCAGCTGGGCGGATACGCAGTATTTT.

The chain combines TRBV5-4 with TRBJ1-1; 7 nucleotides match TRBD1. The germline gives CDR1 SGHNT, CDR2 YYREEE (reference sequence). The CDR3 totals 15 residues. With V trimmed by 3 bases and J by 4 bases, 9 bases remained unmatched. CDR3 sequence: CASSSTDRASTEAFF. CDR3 sequence (DNA): TGTGCCAGCAGCTCTACCGACAGGGCGAGCACTGAAGCTTTCTTT.

The genes are TRBV20-1 and TRBJ1-1, with TRBD1 identical over 10 bases. In germline, CDR1 is DFQATT, CDR2 SNEGSKA (reference sequence). CDR3 length: 11 residues. V lost 5 bases to trimming and J lost 12 bases; unmatched junction nucleotides: 6. The CDR3 region is CSARQGAGTFF. CDR3 in DNA: TGCAGTGCTCGACAGGGGGCTGGGACTTTCTTT.

V usage is TRBV6-5 and J usage is TRBJ1-1; 7 nucleotides match TRBD1. Germline V gene data show CDR1 as MNHEY and CDR2 as SVGAGI. J lost 1 base, V lost 4 bases, and 3 bases had no gene match. CDR3 length equals 14 residues. The CDR3 reads CASSFNRGNTEAFF. CDR3 sequence (DNA): TGTGCCAGCAGTTTCAACAGGGGGAACACTGAAGCTTTCTTT.

A few counts support this clone. The V and J genes are TRBV6-5 and TRBJ1-5, with unresolved D. Germline CDR1 reads MNHEY; CDR2 reads SVGAGI. The ends were cut back, 2 bases at V and 7 bases at J, with 9 bases in the middle. CDR3 size: 13 residues. The CDR3 here is CASSYDDRQPQHF. The DNA for the CDR3 is TGTGCCAGCAGTTACGACGATCGGCAGCCCCAGCATTTT.

The gene calls are TRBV15 and TRBJ2-3; 8 bases map to TRBD1. This CDR3 comprises 12 residues. The germline gives CDR1 LNHNV, CDR2 YYDKDF (reference sequence). V lost 4 bases to trimming and J lost 11 bases; unmatched junction nucleotides: 5. CDR3 residues: CATSTGQGRQYF. The CDR3 coding sequence is TGTGCCACCAGCACCGGACAGGGAAGGCAGTATTTT.